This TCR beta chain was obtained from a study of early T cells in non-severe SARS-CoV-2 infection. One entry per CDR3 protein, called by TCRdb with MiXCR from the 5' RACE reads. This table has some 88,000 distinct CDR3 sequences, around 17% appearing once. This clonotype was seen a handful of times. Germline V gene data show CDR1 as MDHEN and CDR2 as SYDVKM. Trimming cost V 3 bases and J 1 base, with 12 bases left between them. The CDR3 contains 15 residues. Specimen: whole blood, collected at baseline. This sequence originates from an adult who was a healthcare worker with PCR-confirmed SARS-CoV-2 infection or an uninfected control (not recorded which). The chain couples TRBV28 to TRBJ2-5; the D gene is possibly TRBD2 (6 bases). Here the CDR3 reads CASSFSPGAQETQYF. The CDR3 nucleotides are TGTGCCAGCAGTTTTTCTCCGGGAGCCCAAGAGACCCAGTACTTC.